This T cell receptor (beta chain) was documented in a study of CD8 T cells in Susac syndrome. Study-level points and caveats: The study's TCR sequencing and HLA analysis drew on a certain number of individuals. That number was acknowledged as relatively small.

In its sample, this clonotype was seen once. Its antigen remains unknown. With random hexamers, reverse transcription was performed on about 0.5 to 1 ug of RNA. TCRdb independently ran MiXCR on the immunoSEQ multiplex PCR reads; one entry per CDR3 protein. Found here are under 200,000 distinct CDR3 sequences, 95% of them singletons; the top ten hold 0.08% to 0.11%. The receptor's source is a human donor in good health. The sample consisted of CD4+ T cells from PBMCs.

DNA for the CDR3: TGTGCCAGCAGTGAATGGTCGGGGGGTGCCACAGATACGCAGTATTTT. It codes for CASSEWSGGATDTQYF. The V call is TRBV2, the J call TRBJ2-3, with 7 bases lining up with TRBD2. Germline V CDR1 and CDR2: SNHLY, FYNNEI. J lost 2 bases, V lost 2 bases, and 7 bases had no gene match. There are 16 residues in the CDR3.